This T cell receptor (beta chain) was documented in a study of identical twins. Trimming took off 6 bases at V and 3 bases at J, with 8 bases between the two ends. There are 13 residues in the CDR3. Germline V lookup: CDR1 LNHDA, CDR2 SQIVND (reference sequence). Study-level findings and limits: Models underestimated out-of-frame TCR alpha sharing in monozygotic twins. For out-of-frame alpha sequences shared by twins, low generation probability was in excess.

Turning to this clonotype: The antigen remains unidentified.

The authors used template switching to add a universal primer site and gave cDNA unique molecular identifiers. TCRdb redid the calling of the 5' RACE reads with MiXCR, one entry per CDR3 protein. The sample holds around 550,000 distinct CDR3 sequences, approximately 16% seen once. Each donor (without exception) was a healthy Caucasian. A further study also used this sample, focusing on yellow fever vaccine responses in identical twins.

Source material: CD4+ T cells sorted from blood. The V gene is TRBV19, the J gene TRBJ2-2; D is undetermined. The clonotype comes from a young woman in good health. The CDR3 bases are TGTGCCAGTAGGACCCTAGACACCGGGGAGCTGTTTTTT. Translated, it gives CASRTLDTGELFF.